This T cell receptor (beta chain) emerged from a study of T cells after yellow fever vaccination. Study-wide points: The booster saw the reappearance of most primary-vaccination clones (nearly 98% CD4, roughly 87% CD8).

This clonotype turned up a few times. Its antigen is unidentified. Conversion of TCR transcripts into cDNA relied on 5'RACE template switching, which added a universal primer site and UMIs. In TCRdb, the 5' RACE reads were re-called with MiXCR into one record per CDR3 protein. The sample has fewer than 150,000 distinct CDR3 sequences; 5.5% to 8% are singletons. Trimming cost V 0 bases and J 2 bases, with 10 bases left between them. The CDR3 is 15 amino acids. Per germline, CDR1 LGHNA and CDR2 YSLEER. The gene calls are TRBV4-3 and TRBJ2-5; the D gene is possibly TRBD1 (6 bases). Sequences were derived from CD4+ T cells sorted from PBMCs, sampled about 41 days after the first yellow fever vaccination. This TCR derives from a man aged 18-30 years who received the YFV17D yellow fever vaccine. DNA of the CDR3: TGCGCCAGCAGCCAAGATGCGGACAGTCAAGAGACCCAGTACTTC. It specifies CASSQDADSQETQYF.